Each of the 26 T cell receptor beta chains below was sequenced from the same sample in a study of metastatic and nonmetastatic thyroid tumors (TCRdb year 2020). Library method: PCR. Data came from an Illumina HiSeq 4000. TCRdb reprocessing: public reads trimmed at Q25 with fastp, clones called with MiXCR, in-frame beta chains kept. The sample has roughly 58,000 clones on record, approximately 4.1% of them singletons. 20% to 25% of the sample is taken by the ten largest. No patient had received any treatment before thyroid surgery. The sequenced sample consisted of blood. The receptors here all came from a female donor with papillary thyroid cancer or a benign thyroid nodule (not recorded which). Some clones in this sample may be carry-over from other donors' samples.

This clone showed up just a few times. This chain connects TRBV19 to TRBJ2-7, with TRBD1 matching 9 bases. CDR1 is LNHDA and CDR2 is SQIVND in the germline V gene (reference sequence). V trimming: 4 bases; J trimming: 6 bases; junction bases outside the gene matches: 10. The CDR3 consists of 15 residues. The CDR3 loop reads CASSTRGTGSVEQYF. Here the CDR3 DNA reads TGTGCCAGTAGTACTCGCGGGACAGGGTCGGTCGAGCAGTACTTC. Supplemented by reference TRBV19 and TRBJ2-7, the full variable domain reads DGGITQSPKYLFRKEGQNVTLSCEQNLNHDAMYWYRQDPGQGLRLIYYSQIVNDFQKGDIAEGYSVSREKKESFPLTVTSAQKNPTAFYLCASSTRGTGSVEQYFGPGTRLTVT.

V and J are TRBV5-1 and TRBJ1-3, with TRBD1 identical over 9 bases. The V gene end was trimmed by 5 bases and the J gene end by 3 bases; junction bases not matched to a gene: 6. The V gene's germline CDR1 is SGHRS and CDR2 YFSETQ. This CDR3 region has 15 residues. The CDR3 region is CASSTGTGIGNTIYF. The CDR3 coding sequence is TGCGCCAGCAGTACCGGGACAGGGATTGGAAACACCATATATTTT.

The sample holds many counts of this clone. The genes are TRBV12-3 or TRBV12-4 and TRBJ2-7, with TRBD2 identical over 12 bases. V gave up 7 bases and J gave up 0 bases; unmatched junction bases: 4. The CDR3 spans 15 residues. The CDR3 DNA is TGTGCCAGCACTACTAGCGGGAGGAGCTCCTACGAGCAGTACTTC. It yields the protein CASTTSGRSSYEQYF.

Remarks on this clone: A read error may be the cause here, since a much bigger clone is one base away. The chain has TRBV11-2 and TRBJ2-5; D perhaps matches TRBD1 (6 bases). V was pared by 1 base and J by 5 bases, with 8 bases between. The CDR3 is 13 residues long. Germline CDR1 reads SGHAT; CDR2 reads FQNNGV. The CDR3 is CASSLAQGETQYF. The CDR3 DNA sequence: TGTGCCAGCAGCTTAGCTCAGGGGGAGACCCAGTACTTC.

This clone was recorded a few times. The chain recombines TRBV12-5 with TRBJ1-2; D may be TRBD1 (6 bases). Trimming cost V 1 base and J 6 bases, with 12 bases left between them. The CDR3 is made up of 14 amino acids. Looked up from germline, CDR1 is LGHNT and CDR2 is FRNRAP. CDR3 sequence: CASGLESGVDGYTF. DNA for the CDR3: TGTGCTAGTGGTTTGGAATCAGGGGTCGATGGCTACACCTTC.

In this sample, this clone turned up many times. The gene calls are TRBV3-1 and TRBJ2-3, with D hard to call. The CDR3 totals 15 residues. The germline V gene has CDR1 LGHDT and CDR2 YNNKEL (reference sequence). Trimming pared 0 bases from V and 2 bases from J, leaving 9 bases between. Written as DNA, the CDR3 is TGTGCCAGCAGCCAAGATCTCAGGTTCACAGATACGCAGTATTTT. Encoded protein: CASSQDLRFTDTQYF.

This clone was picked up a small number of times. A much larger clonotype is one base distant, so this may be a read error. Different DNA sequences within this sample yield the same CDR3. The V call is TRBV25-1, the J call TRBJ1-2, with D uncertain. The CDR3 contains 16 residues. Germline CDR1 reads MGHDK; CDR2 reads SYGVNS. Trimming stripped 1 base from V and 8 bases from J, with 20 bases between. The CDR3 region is CASSEWGGGARGGYTF. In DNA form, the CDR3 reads TGTGCCAGCAGTGAATGGGGTGGCGGTGCTCGGGGAGGCTACACCTTC.

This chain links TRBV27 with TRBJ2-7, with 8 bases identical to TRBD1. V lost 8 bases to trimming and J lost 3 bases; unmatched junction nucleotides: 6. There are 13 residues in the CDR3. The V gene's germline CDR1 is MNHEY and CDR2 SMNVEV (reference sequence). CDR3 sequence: CASGDRGVYEQYF. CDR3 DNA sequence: TGTGCCAGCGGAGACAGGGGTGTCTACGAGCAGTACTTC.

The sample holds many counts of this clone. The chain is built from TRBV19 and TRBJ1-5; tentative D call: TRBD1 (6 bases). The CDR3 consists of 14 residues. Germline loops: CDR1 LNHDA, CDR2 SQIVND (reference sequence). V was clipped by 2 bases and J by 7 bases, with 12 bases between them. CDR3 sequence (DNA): TGTGCCAGTAGTATACCGAACAGGGCCCAGCCCCAGCATTTT. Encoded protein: CASSIPNRAQPQHF.

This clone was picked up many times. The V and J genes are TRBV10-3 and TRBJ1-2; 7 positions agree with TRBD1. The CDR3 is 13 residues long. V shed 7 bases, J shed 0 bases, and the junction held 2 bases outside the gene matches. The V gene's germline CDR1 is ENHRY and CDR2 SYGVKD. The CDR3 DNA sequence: TGTGCCATCACCGGGACAGCTAACTATGGCTACACCTTC. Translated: CAITGTANYGYTF.

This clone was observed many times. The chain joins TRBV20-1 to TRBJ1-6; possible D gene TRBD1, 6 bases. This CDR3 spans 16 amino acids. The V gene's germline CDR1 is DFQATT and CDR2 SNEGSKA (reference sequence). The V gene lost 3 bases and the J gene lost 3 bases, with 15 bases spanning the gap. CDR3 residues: CSARTAGHFYNSPLHF. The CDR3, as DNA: TGCAGTGCTAGGACCGCGGGACACTTCTATAATTCACCCCTCCACTTT.

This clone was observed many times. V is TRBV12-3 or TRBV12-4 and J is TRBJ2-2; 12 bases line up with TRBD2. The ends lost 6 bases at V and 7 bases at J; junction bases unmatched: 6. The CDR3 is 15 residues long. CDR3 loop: CASRETSGSVGELFF. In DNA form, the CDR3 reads TGTGCCAGCAGGGAGACTAGCGGGAGTGTCGGGGAGCTGTTTTTT.

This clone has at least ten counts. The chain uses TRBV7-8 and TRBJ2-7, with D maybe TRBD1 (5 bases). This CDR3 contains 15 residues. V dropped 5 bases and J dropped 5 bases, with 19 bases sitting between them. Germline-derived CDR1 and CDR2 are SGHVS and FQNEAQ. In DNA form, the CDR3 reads TGTGCCAGCAGCCACGCCGACAGTACGTCCGACGAGCAGTACTTC. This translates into CASSHADSTSDEQYF.

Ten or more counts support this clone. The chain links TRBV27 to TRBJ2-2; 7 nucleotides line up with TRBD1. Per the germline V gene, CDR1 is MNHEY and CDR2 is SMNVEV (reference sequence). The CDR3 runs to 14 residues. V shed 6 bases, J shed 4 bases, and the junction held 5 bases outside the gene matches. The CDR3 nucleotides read TGTGCCAGCAGACGGACAGGCGGCACCGGGGAGCTGTTTTTT. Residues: CASRRTGGTGELFF.

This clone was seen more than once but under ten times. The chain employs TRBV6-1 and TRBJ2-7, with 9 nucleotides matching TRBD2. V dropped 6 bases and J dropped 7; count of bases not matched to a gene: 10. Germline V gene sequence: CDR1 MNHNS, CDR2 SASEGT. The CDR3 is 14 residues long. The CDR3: CASRRTSDTREQYF. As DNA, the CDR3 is TGTGCCAGCAGACGGACTAGCGATACACGAGAGCAGTACTTC.

As DNA, the CDR3 is TGTGCCGCCGGACCGGCCCCTGGACAGGCCCCCCCCACGCAGTATTTT. It specifies CAAGPAPGQAPPTQYF. The V call is TRBV6-2 or TRBV6-3, the J call TRBJ2-3; TRBD1 aligns across 7 bases. CDR3 length equals 16 residues. J gave up 9 bases and V 11 bases, and 23 bases lay outside the gene matches. The germline V gene encodes CDR1 MNHEY and CDR2 SVGEGT.

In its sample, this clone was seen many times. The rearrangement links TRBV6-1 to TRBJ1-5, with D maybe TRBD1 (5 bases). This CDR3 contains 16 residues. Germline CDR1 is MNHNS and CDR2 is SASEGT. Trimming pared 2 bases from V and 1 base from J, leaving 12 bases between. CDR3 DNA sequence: TGTGCCAGCAGTGAATTAAGGGGAATCAGCAATCAGCCCCAGCATTTT. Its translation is CASSELRGISNQPQHF.

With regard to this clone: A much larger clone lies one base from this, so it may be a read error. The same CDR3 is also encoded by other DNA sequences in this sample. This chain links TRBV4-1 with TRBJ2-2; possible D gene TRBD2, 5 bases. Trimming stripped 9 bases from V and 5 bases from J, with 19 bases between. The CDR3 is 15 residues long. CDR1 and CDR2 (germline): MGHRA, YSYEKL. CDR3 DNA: TGCGCCAGTTCTGGGCGTGAGGGCCTAACCGGGGAGCTGTTTTTT. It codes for CASSGREGLTGELFF.

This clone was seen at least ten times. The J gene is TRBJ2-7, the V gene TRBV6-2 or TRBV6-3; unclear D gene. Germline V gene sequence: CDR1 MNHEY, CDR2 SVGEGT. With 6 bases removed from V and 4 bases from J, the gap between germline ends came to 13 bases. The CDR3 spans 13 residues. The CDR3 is CASSPAMAYEQYF. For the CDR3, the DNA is TGTGCCAGCAGCCCCGCGATGGCTTACGAGCAGTACTTC.

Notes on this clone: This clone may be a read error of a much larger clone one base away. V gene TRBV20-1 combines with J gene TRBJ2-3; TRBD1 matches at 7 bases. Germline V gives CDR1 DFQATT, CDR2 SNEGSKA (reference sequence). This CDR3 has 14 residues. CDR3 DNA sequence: TGCAGGGCTCTCCGACAGGGATTCCTAGATACGCAGTATTTT. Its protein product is CRALRQGFLDTQYF.

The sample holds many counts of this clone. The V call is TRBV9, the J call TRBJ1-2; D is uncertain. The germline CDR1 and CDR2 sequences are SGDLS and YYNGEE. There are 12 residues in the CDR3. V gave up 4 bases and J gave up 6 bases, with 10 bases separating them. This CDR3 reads CASSSGGNGYTF. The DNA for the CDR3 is TGTGCCAGCAGCTCCGGTGGGAATGGCTACACCTTC.

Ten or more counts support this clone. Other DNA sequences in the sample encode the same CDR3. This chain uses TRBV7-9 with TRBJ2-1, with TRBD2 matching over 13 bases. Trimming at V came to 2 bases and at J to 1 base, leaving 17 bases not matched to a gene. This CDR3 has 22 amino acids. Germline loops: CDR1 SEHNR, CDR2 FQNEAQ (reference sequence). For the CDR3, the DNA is TGTGCCAGCAGCTTATTTCGTAGGGGACTAGCGGGACCCAGACTGTCCTACAATGAGCAGTTCTTC. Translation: CASSLFRRGLAGPRLSYNEQFF.

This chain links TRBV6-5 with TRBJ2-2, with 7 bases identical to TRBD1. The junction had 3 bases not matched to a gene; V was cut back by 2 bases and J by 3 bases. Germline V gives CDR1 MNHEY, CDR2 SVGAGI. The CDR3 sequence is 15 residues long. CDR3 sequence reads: CASSYVQGHTGELFF. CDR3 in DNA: TGTGCCAGCAGTTACGTACAGGGGCACACCGGGGAGCTGTTTTTT.

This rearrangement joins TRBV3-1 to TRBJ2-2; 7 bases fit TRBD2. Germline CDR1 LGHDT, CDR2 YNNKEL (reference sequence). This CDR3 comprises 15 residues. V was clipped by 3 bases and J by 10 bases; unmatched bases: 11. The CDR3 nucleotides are TGTGCCAGCAGCCACCGGGCGGGAGCGGGCGTGGAGCTGTTTTTT. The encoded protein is CASSHRAGAGVELFF.

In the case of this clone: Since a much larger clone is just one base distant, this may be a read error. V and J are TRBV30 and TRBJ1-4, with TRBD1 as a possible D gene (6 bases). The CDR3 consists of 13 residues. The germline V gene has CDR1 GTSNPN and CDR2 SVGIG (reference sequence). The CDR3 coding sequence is TGTGCCTTGAGTGTGGGAAGGGGGGAAAAACTGTTTTTT. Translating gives CALSVGRGEKLFF.

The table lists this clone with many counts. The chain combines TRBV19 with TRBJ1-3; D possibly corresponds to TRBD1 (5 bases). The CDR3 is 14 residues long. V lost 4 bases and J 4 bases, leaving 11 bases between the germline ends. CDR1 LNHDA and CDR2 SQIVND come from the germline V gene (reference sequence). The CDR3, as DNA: TGTGCCAGTAGTACCAGGGATGAGGGAAACACCATATATTTT. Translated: CASSTRDEGNTIYF.